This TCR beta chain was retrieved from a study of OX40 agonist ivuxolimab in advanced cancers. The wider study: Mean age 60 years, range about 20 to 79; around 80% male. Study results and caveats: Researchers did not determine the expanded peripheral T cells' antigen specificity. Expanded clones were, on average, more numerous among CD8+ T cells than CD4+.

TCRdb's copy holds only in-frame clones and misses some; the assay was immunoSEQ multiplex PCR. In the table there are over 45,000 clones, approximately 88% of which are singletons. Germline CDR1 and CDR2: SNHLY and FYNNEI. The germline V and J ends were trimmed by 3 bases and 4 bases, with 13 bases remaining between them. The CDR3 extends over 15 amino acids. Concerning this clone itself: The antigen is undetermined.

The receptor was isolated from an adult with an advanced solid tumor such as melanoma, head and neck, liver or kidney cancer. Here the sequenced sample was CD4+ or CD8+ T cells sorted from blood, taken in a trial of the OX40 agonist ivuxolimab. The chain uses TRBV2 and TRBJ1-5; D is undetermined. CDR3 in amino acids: CASSDLGFGNQPQHF. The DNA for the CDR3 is TGTGCCAGCAGTGATTTAGGTTTTGGGAATCAGCCCCAGCATTTT.